The T cell receptor beta chain described here comes from a study of T cells after somatic rescue of genetic block. This CDR3 comprises 15 residues. Germline lookup yields CDR1 SGHRS and CDR2 YFSETQ. Germline trimming cut 3 bases from V and 7 bases from J; bases unmatched to any gene: 11. The method was immunoSEQ multiplex PCR; TCRdb's version includes in-frame clones alone and lacks a portion of them. The profile shows around 67,000 clones, about 91% of them singletons. The chain links TRBV5-1 to TRBJ1-2, with 8 bases matching TRBD1. The source material was peripheral blood mononuclear cells (PBMCs). This sequence originates from a man between 40 and 49 years old. CDR3 bases: TGCGCCAGCAGCTACATCCAGGGGGCGCGCTCTGGCTACACCTTC. Translating it yields CASSYIQGARSGYTF.